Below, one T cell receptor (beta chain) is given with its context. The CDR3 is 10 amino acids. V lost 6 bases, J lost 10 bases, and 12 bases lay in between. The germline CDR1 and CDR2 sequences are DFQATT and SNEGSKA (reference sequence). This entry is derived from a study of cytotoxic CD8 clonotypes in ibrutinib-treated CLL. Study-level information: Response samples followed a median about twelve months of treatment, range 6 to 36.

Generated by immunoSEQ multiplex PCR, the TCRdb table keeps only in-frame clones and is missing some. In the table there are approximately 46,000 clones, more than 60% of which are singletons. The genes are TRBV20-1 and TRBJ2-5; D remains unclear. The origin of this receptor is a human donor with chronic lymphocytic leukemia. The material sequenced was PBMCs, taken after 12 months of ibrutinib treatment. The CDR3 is CSAALSGQYF. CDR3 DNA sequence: TGCAGTGCGGCTTTGTCCGGCCAGTACTTC.